This is a list of T cell receptor beta chains from one sample in a study of graft-versus-host responses after intestinal transplantation. The table came from immunoSEQ multiplex PCR; TCRdb's copy has only in-frame clones and leaves some out. The sample lists about 24,000 clones; approximately 85% were seen once. The sample consisted of PBMCs, taken around 440 days after intestinal transplant. The receptors stem from a human patient who received an intestinal transplant, so some T cells may come from the graft donor. Both conserved end residues are part of each CDR3. A D gene is named only where the DNA matches it firmly. For some rows the clone size is stated as once, few or many, or as a class when expanded; others skip it.

clone size: -
J gene: TRBJ1-1
V gene: TRBV5-1
D gene: -
CDR3 protein: CASSLLGGPLNTEAFF
CDR3 DNA: TGCGCCAGCAGCTTGTTAGGCGGACCGCTGAACACTGAAGCTTTCTTT

clone size: -
J gene: TRBJ2-3
V gene: TRBV27
D gene: TRBD2
CDR3 protein: CASSSYRTSGNSKDTQYF
CDR3 DNA: TGTGCCAGCAGTTCGTACCGGACTAGCGGGAATAGTAAGGATACGCAGTATTTT

clone size: -
J gene: TRBJ2-5
V gene: TRBV6-5
D gene: -
CDR3 protein: CASSYPFLWVQYF
CDR3 DNA: TGTGCCAGCAGTTACCCGTTTTTGTGGGTCCAGTACTTC

clone size: -
J gene: TRBJ2-7
V gene: TRBV4-2
D gene: -
CDR3 protein: CASSQGLGTYEQYF
CDR3 DNA: TGTGCCAGCAGCCAAGGTCTGGGGACCTACGAGCAGTACTTC

clone size: -
J gene: TRBJ2-3
V gene: TRBV7-9
D gene: TRBD2
CDR3 protein: CASSPRGGGRTDTQYF
CDR3 DNA: TGTGCCAGCAGCCCTAGGGGAGGCGGGAGGACAGATACGCAGTATTTT

clone size: -
J gene: TRBJ2-3
V gene: TRBV18
D gene: -
CDR3 protein: CASSRGSGDTQYF
CDR3 DNA: TGTGCCAGCTCACGGGGGTCGGGAGATACGCAGTATTTT

clone size: -
J gene: TRBJ1-4
V gene: TRBV25-1
D gene: -
CDR3 protein: CASSERGESEKLFF
CDR3 DNA: TGTGCCAGCAGTGAACGAGGGGAAAGTGAAAAACTGTTTTTT

clone size: -
J gene: TRBJ2-2
V gene: TRBV27
D gene: -
CDR3 protein: CASSLGGTNTGELFF
CDR3 DNA: TGTGCCAGCAGTTTAGGGGGAACGAACACCGGGGAGCTGTTTTTT

clone size: -
J gene: TRBJ1-1
V gene: TRBV2
D gene: -
CDR3 protein: CASRGDSGTEAFF
CDR3 DNA: TGTGCCAGCAGGGGGGACTCGGGGACTGAAGCTTTCTTT

clone size: -
J gene: TRBJ2-5
V gene: TRBV6-5
D gene: -
CDR3 protein: CASSYWDWKETQYF
CDR3 DNA: TGTGCCAGCAGTTACTGGGACTGGAAAGAGACCCAGTACTTC

clone size: -
J gene: TRBJ2-7
V gene: TRBV6-5
D gene: -
CDR3 protein: CASSYSSLGTYEQYF
CDR3 DNA: TGTGCCAGCAGTTACTCATCCCTAGGAACCTACGAGCAGTACTTC

clone size: -
J gene: TRBJ1-2
V gene: TRBV19
D gene: -
CDR3 protein: CASNFYGYTF
CDR3 DNA: TGTGCCAGTAATTTCTATGGCTACACCTTC

clone size: once
J gene: TRBJ2-1
V gene: TRBV9
D gene: -
CDR3 protein: CASSFGGGPGQFF
CDR3 DNA: TGTGCCAGCAGCTTTGGGGGAGGCCCAGGGCAGTTCTTC

clone size: -
J gene: TRBJ1-2
V gene: TRBV6-1
D gene: -
CDR3 protein: CASNPRPMGGYTF
CDR3 DNA: TGTGCCAGCAACCCTAGGCCGATGGGTGGCTACACCTTC

clone size: -
J gene: TRBJ2-6
V gene: TRBV5-6
D gene: -
CDR3 protein: CASSLVVPGSTSGLTF
CDR3 DNA: TGTGCCAGCAGCTTGGTAGTACCGGGATCCACAAGCGGCCTGACTTTC

clone size: -
J gene: TRBJ2-2
V gene: TRBV5-1
D gene: -
CDR3 protein: CASKGSLNLNTGELFF
CDR3 DNA: TGCGCCAGCAAGGGCAGCCTTAATCTGAACACCGGGGAGCTGTTTTTT

clone size: -
J gene: TRBJ1-3
V gene: TRBV30
D gene: -
CDR3 protein: CAFPGTGNTIYF
CDR3 DNA: TGTGCCTTCCCTGGGACTGGAAACACCATATATTTT

clone size: -
J gene: TRBJ2-7
V gene: TRBV18
D gene: TRBD1
CDR3 protein: CASSWIGTGIAYEQYF
CDR3 DNA: TGTGCCAGCTCATGGATAGGGACAGGGATCGCCTACGAGCAGTACTTC

clone size: -
J gene: TRBJ1-5
V gene: TRBV29-1
D gene: TRBD1
CDR3 protein: CSGQGGGQPQHF
CDR3 DNA: TGCAGCGGCCAGGGGGGGGGTCAGCCCCAGCATTTT

clone size: once
J gene: TRBJ2-7
V gene: TRBV10-3
D gene: -
CDR3 protein: CAITSGGVSIYEQYF
CDR3 DNA: TGTGCCATCACCAGTGGTGGCGTCTCCATCTACGAGCAGTACTTC

clone size: -
J gene: TRBJ2-7
V gene: TRBV7-3
D gene: TRBD1
CDR3 protein: CASSLTGGLNEQYF
CDR3 DNA: TGTGCCAGCAGCTTAACAGGGGGCCTAAACGAGCAGTACTTC

clone size: -
J gene: TRBJ2-2
V gene: TRBV25-1
D gene: TRBD2
CDR3 protein: CASSEGGSSRGELFF
CDR3 DNA: TGTGCCAGCAGTGAGGGCGGGAGCTCGCGAGGGGAGCTGTTTTTT

clone size: few
J gene: TRBJ2-4
V gene: TRBV6-1
D gene: -
CDR3 protein: CASTLEEPERNIQYF
CDR3 DNA: TGTGCCAGCACCCTAGAGGAGCCGGAAAGGAACATTCAGTACTTC

clone size: -
J gene: TRBJ1-1
V gene: TRBV6-1
D gene: -
CDR3 protein: CASRSFSTEAFF
CDR3 DNA: TGTGCCAGCAGGAGTTTTTCCACTGAAGCTTTCTTT

clone size: -
J gene: TRBJ1-2
V gene: TRBV2
D gene: -
CDR3 protein: CASSEDRDYGYTF
CDR3 DNA: TGTGCCAGCAGTGAAGACAGGGACTATGGCTACACCTTC

clone size: -
J gene: TRBJ1-5
V gene: TRBV5-1
D gene: -
CDR3 protein: CASSPEGYNQPQHF
CDR3 DNA: TGCGCCAGCAGTCCCGAGGGTTACAATCAGCCCCAGCATTTT

clone size: -
J gene: TRBJ2-7
V gene: TRBV4-2
D gene: -
CDR3 protein: CASSQDLPRGEQYF
CDR3 DNA: TGTGCCAGCAGCCAAGATCTTCCCCGGGGCGAGCAGTACTTC

clone size: -
J gene: TRBJ2-7
V gene: TRBV23-1
D gene: TRBD1
CDR3 protein: CATLTGDAYEQYF
CDR3 DNA: TGCGCCACCCTGACAGGGGACGCCTACGAGCAGTACTTC

clone size: few
J gene: TRBJ1-5
V gene: TRBV6-5
D gene: TRBD1
CDR3 protein: CASSYSTGEDQPQHF
CDR3 DNA: TGTGCCAGCAGTTACTCAACAGGGGAGGATCAGCCCCAGCATTTT

clone size: -
J gene: TRBJ2-3
V gene: TRBV9
D gene: TRBD2
CDR3 protein: CASSVGVGATSGRAKGTDTQYF
CDR3 DNA: TGTGCCAGCAGCGTAGGAGTAGGGGCGACTAGCGGGAGGGCCAAAGGGACAGATACGCAGTATTTT

clone size: -
J gene: TRBJ1-4
V gene: TRBV19
D gene: -
CDR3 protein: CASSPALRGSEKLFF
CDR3 DNA: TGTGCCAGTAGTCCAGCCCTAAGGGGAAGTGAAAAACTGTTTTTT

clone size: -
J gene: TRBJ2-5
V gene: TRBV4-1
D gene: -
CDR3 protein: CASSQGVQETQYF
CDR3 DNA: TGCGCCAGCAGCCAAGGAGTTCAAGAGACCCAGTACTTC

clone size: -
J gene: TRBJ2-7
V gene: TRBV9
D gene: TRBD2
CDR3 protein: CASSVEAGSSYEQYF
CDR3 DNA: TGTGCCAGCAGCGTAGAAGCGGGGAGCTCCTACGAGCAGTACTTC

clone size: -
J gene: TRBJ2-3
V gene: TRBV9
D gene: TRBD2
CDR3 protein: CASSVGPPASGPPQGTQYF
CDR3 DNA: TGTGCCAGCAGCGTAGGCCCCCCGGCTAGCGGGCCCCCCCAGGGCACGCAGTATTTT

clone size: -
J gene: TRBJ2-2
V gene: TRBV28
D gene: -
CDR3 protein: CASSLSYGELFF
CDR3 DNA: TGTGCCAGCAGTTTATCCTACGGGGAGCTGTTTTTT

clone size: once
J gene: TRBJ1-3
V gene: TRBV6-5
D gene: -
CDR3 protein: CASSYPGAGNTIYF
CDR3 DNA: TGTGCCAGCAGTTACCCCGGGGCTGGAAACACCATATATTTT

clone size: -
J gene: TRBJ2-7
V gene: TRBV5-1
D gene: -
CDR3 protein: CASSWGAGVDYEQYF
CDR3 DNA: TGCGCCAGCAGCTGGGGGGCGGGAGTGGACTACGAGCAGTACTTC